The count of the clone carrying this TCR beta chain is one. As yet, its antigen is unknown. This sample is part of a study of T cell responses to AZD1222 COVID-19 vaccine. Study results and caveats: Spike-specific TCR depth and breadth grew after two AZD1222 doses. Clonal diversity was possibly underestimated; the donors were predominantly white British and more often female.

The V and J ends lost 10 bases and 4 bases respectively, with 19 bases between them. This CDR3 contains 14 residues. Germline CDR1 LNHDA, CDR2 SQIVND (reference sequence). Method: immunoSEQ multiplex PCR; TCRdb's copy keeps in-frame clones and lacks some. The sample has over 150,000 clones, around nine tenths seen once; the top ten hold around 1%. Pooled samples include second doses given at about 4 or 12 weeks. The V and J genes are TRBV19 and TRBJ1-2; TRBD1 is a possible D gene (6 bases). This TCR came from an adult who received the AZD1222 COVID-19 vaccine. Here the sequenced sample was peripheral blood, taken 28 days after the second AZD1222 dose. CDR3 DNA sequence: TGTGCCACCCTGGACCCAGGGGCCGCCTATGGCTACACCTTC. Protein: CATLDPGAAYGYTF.